A selection of T cell receptor beta chains follows, all from one sample in a study of OX40 agonist ivuxolimab in advanced cancers. Clones were read by immunoSEQ multiplex PCR, and TCRdb kept only the in-frame ones, dropping some. The sample has tens of thousands of clones, about 85% seen once; the top ten hold approximately 2.6%. This specimen was CD4+ or CD8+ T cells sorted from blood, taken in a trial of the OX40 agonist ivuxolimab. These receptors were collected from an adult with an advanced solid tumor such as melanoma, head and neck, liver or kidney cancer. CDR3s include the opening cysteine and the closing phenylalanine or tryptophan. D genes are given only for firm matches. Size tells how often a clone was seen (once, few, many) or the class of an expanded clone, and some rows leave it out.

d_call | v_call | clone_size | cdr3_aa
TRBD2 | TRBV15 | - | CATSRGTSGRNEQFF
TRBD1 | TRBV30 | - | CACTGTGLFLTEAFF
- | TRBV6-5 | - | CASSLDSYGYTF
TRBD1 | TRBV11-2 | - | CASSLGPGTALNTEAFF
TRBD1 | TRBV28 | - | CASSSTGGPHTEAFF
- | TRBV13 | - | CASSRGPRGETQYF
- | TRBV19 | - | CASSMGLQETQYF
TRBD1 | TRBV19 | - | CASSTGDSTSNYGYTF
- | TRBV11-3 | - | CASSLDGSRYGYTF
- | TRBV23-1 | - | CASSSSYSHGYTF
TRBD2 | TRBV19 | few | CASSRGGADTQYF
- | TRBV27 | - | CASSPYRPTSNYGYTF
- | TRBV5-4 | - | CASSQQGFLNTIYF
TRBD1 | TRBV27 | - | CASRPQGADGYTF
- | TRBV5-1 | - | CASSLGPGINNQPQHF
- | TRBV7-8 | - | CASSLARARGGSYEQYF
- | TRBV11-2 | - | CASSLGHSPNYGYTF
TRBD1 | TRBV30 | - | CAWINRGRTYEQYF
- | TRBV7-3 | - | CASSEGGQETQYF
- | TRBV10-3 | - | CAISLTGGGTEAFF
TRBD2 | TRBV6-5 | few | CASSYSGLAGELFF
- | TRBV12-5 | once | CASGLWLGEKLFF
- | TRBV11-3 | - | CASSKGGLHGLTDTQYF
TRBD2 | TRBV11-2 | - | CASSVRLAGVGNEQFF
TRBD1 | TRBV2 | - | CASSGQGAPYEAFF
TRBD1 | TRBV7-9 | medium-sized | CASSHTGVLGAGELFF
- | TRBV28 | - | CASRSGANIQYF